The 12 T cell receptor beta chains below were found in one sample sequenced in a study of glioma-infiltrating T cells after dendritic cell vaccination. Sequencing was performed with immunoSEQ multiplex PCR; in TCRdb, only in-frame clones are kept and a portion is missing. The data contain roughly 82,000 clones, around 90% of them singletons. Source: blood, taken before dendritic cell vaccination. The origin of the receptors is a human donor with glioblastoma.

This clone was picked up one time. The gene calls are TRBV9 and TRBJ2-1; 8 positions match TRBD2. Germline V lookup: CDR1 SGDLS, CDR2 YYNGEE. J lost 4 bases, V lost 4 bases, and 10 bases had no gene match. This CDR3 contains 16 residues. CDR3 protein: CASSLSGSGAYNEQFF. CDR3 nucleotides: TGTGCCAGCAGCCTGTCTGGTAGCGGGGCATACAATGAGCAGTTCTTC.

The rearrangement links TRBV18 to TRBJ1-6; 8 bases align to TRBD1. The CDR3 has 17 amino acids. Per germline, CDR1 KGHSH and CDR2 LQKENI. Trimming at V came to 2 bases and at J to 7 bases, leaving 10 bases not matched to a gene. CDR3 in amino acids: CASSPWQGARTNSPLHF. The CDR3 nucleotides read TGTGCCAGCTCACCATGGCAGGGGGCGCGTACGAATTCACCCCTCCACTTT.

Only a few counts were recorded for this clone. The CDR3 DNA reads TGTGCCAGTAGTATAGGGGGGGACTACAATGAGCAGTTCTTC. Its protein is CASSIGGDYNEQFF. This rearrangement joins TRBV19 to TRBJ2-1, with D maybe TRBD2 (6 bases). CDR1 is LNHDA and CDR2 is SQIVND in the germline V gene (reference sequence). The CDR3 is 14 residues long. V was clipped by 1 base and J by 3 bases, with 7 bases between them.

The rearrangement joins TRBV6-5 to TRBJ2-2; maybe TRBD2 (6 bases). V lost 6 bases and J lost 3, with 11 bases in between. Per the germline V gene, CDR1 is MNHEY and CDR2 is SVGAGI. This CDR3 comprises 14 residues. Here the CDR3 reads CASRDSGHTGELFF. CDR3 bases: TGTGCCAGCAGAGATAGCGGACACACCGGGGAGCTGTTTTTT.

This clone came up a few times. The genes are TRBV13 and TRBJ2-2, with D unclear. CDR3 size: 13 residues. Germline CDR1 is PRHDT and CDR2 is FYEKMQ (reference sequence). V shed 5 bases and J shed 1 base, with 5 bases lying between them. This CDR3 reads CASSPLNTGELFF. The CDR3 DNA follows: TGTGCCAGCAGCCCTCTGAACACCGGGGAGCTGTTTTTT.

The chain links TRBV30 to TRBJ2-3, with TRBD2 identical over 9 bases. With V trimmed by 3 bases and J by 2 bases, 9 bases remained unmatched. This CDR3 has 16 residues. Germline V gene lookup returns CDR1 GTSNPN and CDR2 SVGIG (reference sequence). In DNA, the CDR3 is TGTGCCTGGAGCGGTTTAGCGGGGGACCCCACAGATACGCAGTATTTT. It is translated as CAWSGLAGDPTDTQYF.

This sequence joins TRBV10-3 and TRBJ1-1; maybe TRBD1 (5 bases). The germline V and J ends were trimmed by 0 bases and 0 bases, with 20 bases remaining between them. Germline-derived CDR1 and CDR2 are ENHRY and SYGVKD. The CDR3 loop spans 19 amino acids. The DNA for the CDR3 is TGTGCCATCAGTGAGTCGAGCCTTTTAAGGGGACTTCTGAACACTGAAGCTTTCTTT. It encodes CAISESSLLRGLLNTEAFF.

This chain connects TRBV30 to TRBJ2-7; D may be TRBD1 (6 bases). The CDR3 consists of 13 residues. Germline-derived CDR1 and CDR2 are GTSNPN and SVGIG (reference sequence). The V end lost 3 bases, the J end lost 1 base, and 10 bases lay between the germline ends. CDR3 loop: CAWSPGHSYEQYF. CDR3 nucleotide sequence: TGTGCCTGGAGCCCGGGACATTCCTACGAGCAGTACTTC.

This chain joins TRBV6-5 and TRBJ1-2; weak D call: TRBD1 (5 bases). Germline V gene lookup returns CDR1 MNHEY and CDR2 SVGAGI. This CDR3 spans 15 amino acids. The V end was cut by 3 bases, the J end by 8 bases, with 19 bases between. CDR3 coding DNA: TGTGCCAGCAGTTATGGTCAGGGAAGTTCGGTAGGCTACACCTTC. As protein: CASSYGQGSSVGYTF.

The rearrangement uses TRBV6-1 and TRBJ1-1; no definite D call. Trimming pared 2 bases from V and 1 base from J, leaving 8 bases between. From germline, CDR1 is MNHNS and CDR2 SASEGT. The CDR3 sequence is 14 residues long. CDR3 residues: CASSENPGNTEAFF. As DNA, the CDR3 is TGTGCCAGCAGTGAAAACCCAGGGAACACTGAAGCTTTCTTT.

In its sample, this clone is medium-sized (0.01 to 0.1%). This rearrangement joins TRBV7-9 to TRBJ2-7; 7 nucleotides align to TRBD1. Germline assignment: CDR1 SEHNR and CDR2 FQNEAQ (reference sequence). V was pared by 6 bases and J by 0 bases, with 5 bases of the junction left unmatched. This CDR3 has 14 amino acids. The CDR3 DNA reads TGTGCCAGCAGTCGCCGGGACAGCTCCTACGAGCAGTACTTC. Residues: CASSRRDSSYEQYF.

The V and J genes are TRBV30 and TRBJ2-1, with 16 positions matching TRBD2. Germline CDR1 reads GTSNPN; CDR2 reads SVGIG (reference sequence). Trimming took 2 bases from V and 9 from J; bases not matched to a gene: 10. There are 17 residues in the CDR3. CDR3 sequence reads: CAWSTGLAGGRDGEQFF. The DNA of the CDR3 is TGTGCCTGGAGTACGGGACTAGCGGGAGGGAGGGATGGTGAGCAGTTCTTC. The full variable domain, in which reference TRBV30 and TRBJ2-1 provide the parts outside the CDR3, is SQTIHQWPATLVQPVGSPLSLECTVEGTSNPNLYWYRQAAGRGLQLLFYSVGIGQISSEVPQNLSASRPQDRQFILSSKKLLLSDSGFYLCAWSTGLAGGRDGEQFFGPGTRLTVL.